The rows below give T cell receptor beta chains drawn from one sample of a study of metastatic and nonmetastatic thyroid tumors. TCRdb reprocessed the PCR reads via MiXCR. The sample has 30,000 to 40,000 clones; about 32% are singletons. Sequencing used tumor tissue. These receptors originate from a female donor with papillary thyroid cancer or a benign thyroid nodule (not recorded which). Some clones in this sample may be carry-over from other donors' samples. Both conserved end residues are trimmed from each CDR3. Fields, in order: V gene, J gene, D gene, CDR3 protein. A D gene is named only where the DNA matches it firmly.

TRBV6-1	TRBJ2-7	NA	ASSEGVADYEQY
TRBV2	TRBJ2-3	TRBD2	ASSDSASGKDTQY
TRBV12-3/TRBV12-4	TRBJ2-1	TRBD2	ASSLGSGGYNEQF
TRBV6-2/TRBV6-3	TRBJ2-7	NA	ASSYSTGDSSYEQY
TRBV6-2/TRBV6-3	TRBJ1-1	NA	ASSFPRQTEAF
TRBV28	TRBJ1-1	NA	ASSSVAGTEAF
TRBV29-1	TRBJ1-3	NA	SVGGPGSGNTIY
TRBV11-1	TRBJ2-1	NA	ASSPGTTGRNEQF
TRBV27	TRBJ2-7	TRBD2	ACSGRTHEQY
TRBV20-1	TRBJ2-1	NA	SARHWRSYNEQF
TRBV6-2/TRBV6-3	TRBJ2-7	NA	ASRTAGDEQY
TRBV12-3/TRBV12-4	TRBJ2-1	TRBD1	ASRGPGQVDGEQF
TRBV27	TRBJ1-1	NA	ASSFVRATEAF
TRBV12-3/TRBV12-4	TRBJ1-1	TRBD1	ASSPRQGRTEAF
TRBV19	TRBJ2-5	NA	ARRAGRAVGETQY
TRBV27	TRBJ1-5	NA	ASGQPQH
TRBV7-8	TRBJ2-7	TRBD2	ASSLGPGTSGYEQY
TRBV7-2	TRBJ2-7	NA	ASSVTYEQY
TRBV6-5	TRBJ2-2	TRBD2	ASSYSLRGGSTGELF
TRBV5-1	TRBJ1-1	NA	ASSRQNLNTEAF
TRBV20-1	TRBJ1-2	NA	SARDKWTDPYT
TRBV6-1	TRBJ1-6	NA	ASTPSGGIGSPLH
TRBV5-1	TRBJ1-4	NA	ASSREGIITNEKLF
TRBV20-1	TRBJ2-5	TRBD2	SARDASDRVAGPLQETQY
TRBV3-1	TRBJ1-1	NA	ASSQDSRGGPVLF
TRBV15	TRBJ2-7	TRBD2	ATSRGLAGLLSYEQY
TRBV11-2	TRBJ2-1	TRBD2	ASRQAGGSYNEQF
TRBV7-9	TRBJ1-6	TRBD1	ASSSPHTGEAPLH
TRBV28	TRBJ1-5	NA	ASSFFRANQPQH
TRBV7-9	TRBJ1-2	TRBD1	ASSVDRAGYT
TRBV6-6	TRBJ1-2	NA	ASSYLEGNYGYT
TRBV28	TRBJ1-1	TRBD1	ASSLGGTVNTEAF
TRBV4-1	TRBJ2-5	NA	ASSQISERETQY
TRBV7-9	TRBJ1-2	NA	ASSAYGYT
TRBV6-1	TRBJ2-7	NA	ASRKQPYEQY
TRBV19	TRBJ2-1	TRBD2	ASSTSGRAKCF
TRBV6-1	TRBJ2-5	NA	ASRGQQETQY
TRBV28	TRBJ2-7	NA	ASSSDGRYEQY
TRBV5-1	TRBJ2-7	TRBD1	ASSLGTASYEQY